These 9 T cell receptor beta chains share one sample of origin, sequenced in a study of spatial heterogeneity in lung cancer. Described time point: blood taken at disease recurrence. Frozen PBMC, nontumor lung or tumor provided whole RNA, which was sequenced unsorted. Using its own MiXCR run on the 5' RACE reads, TCRdb lists one record per CDR3 protein. This sample has roughly 9,700 distinct CDR3 sequences, with nearly 4% found just once. The material sequenced was PBMCs, taken at recurrence. These receptor sequences come from a female donor with early-stage non-small cell lung cancer.

This clonotype has at least ten counts. As an off-target read in a library built for alpha chains, this beta chain has a frequency of little significance. The chain is built from TRBV6-2 or TRBV6-3 and TRBJ1-5, with 9 bases lining up with TRBD1. Looked up from germline, CDR1 is MNHEY and CDR2 is SVGEGT. V lost 2 bases and J lost 2; bases outside the gene matches: 22. The CDR3 has 22 residues. CDR3 amino acids: CASSYGFIDQWVRQGGNQPQHF. The DNA of the CDR3 is TGTGCCAGCAGTTACGGTTTTATCGACCAGTGGGTCAGACAGGGGGGCAATCAGCCCCAGCATTTT.

This clonotype was seen ten or more times. Found in a library prepared for alpha chains, this beta chain is an off-target read, and its abundance has little meaning. This chain uses TRBV20-1 with TRBJ1-5; 10 bases are shared with TRBD1. The CDR3 length is 17 residues. Germline trimming cut 5 bases from V and 0 bases from J; bases unmatched to any gene: 10. Germline CDR1 is DFQATT and CDR2 is SNEGSKA (reference sequence). This CDR3 is CSADPGQGSDSNQPQHF. The CDR3 DNA is TGCAGTGCTGACCCGGGACAGGGGTCCGATAGCAATCAGCCCCAGCATTTT.

This clonotype showed up just a few times. This beta chain is off target for a library built for alpha chains, so its abundance means little. The chain employs TRBV5-1 and TRBJ2-1; TRBD1 might be the D (5 bases). Trimming took 4 bases from V and 0 from J, leaving 14 bases between them. CDR3 length: 16 residues. Germline V gene data show CDR1 as SGHRS and CDR2 as YFSETQ. CDR3 nucleotide sequence: TGCGCCAGCAGCCGCAGGCAGGGTAGCTCCTACAATGAGCAGTTCTTC. Protein product: CASSRRQGSSYNEQFF.

This clonotype showed up many times. A library made for alpha chains picked up this beta chain off target, so its size means little. The chain carries TRBV6-1 and TRBJ2-2; no reliable D call. Trimming shortened V by 2 bases and J by 5 bases, and 6 bases separated the two germline ends. CDR1 and CDR2 from the germline V gene are MNHNS and SASEGT. The CDR3 is made up of 13 amino acids. In DNA, the CDR3 is TGTGCCAGCAGTGAAATGGAAACCGGGGAGCTGTTTTTT. Protein: CASSEMETGELFF.

There are many counts of this clonotype. Because this beta chain is a stray read in a library intended to capture alpha chains, its abundance should not be given much weight. CDR3 in amino acids: CASGGTSGSNEQFF. CDR3 nucleotides: TGTGCCAGCGGGGGGACTAGCGGATCCAATGAGCAGTTCTTC. This rearrangement joins TRBV2 to TRBJ2-1, with TRBD2 identical over 11 bases. The CDR3 loop spans 14 amino acids. The J segment lost 6 bases and the V segment lost 8 bases, leaving 6 bases of the junction unmatched. Germline V gives CDR1 SNHLY, CDR2 FYNNEI.

By share, this clonotype ranks as medium-sized (0.01 to 0.1%). A library made for alpha chains picked up this beta chain off target, so its size means little. The chain combines TRBV29-1 with TRBJ2-2; a weak D match, TRBD1 (6 bases). This CDR3 is built from 12 residues. CDR1 SQVTM and CDR2 ANQGSEA come from the germline V gene. CDR3 nucleotide sequence: TGCACCGCCGGACAGCCCACCGGGGAGCTGTTTTTT. As protein: CTAGQPTGELFF.

Details on this clonotype: With the library built for alpha chains, this beta chain is off target and its frequency is not meaningful. The chain recombines TRBV19 with TRBJ2-3; either TRBD1 or TRBD2 may fit D (5 bases each). CDR3 length: 19 residues. Germline CDR1 LNHDA, CDR2 SQIVND (reference sequence). V lost 0 bases to trimming and J lost 4 bases, with 23 bases between them. The CDR3 sequence is CASSIDFDGGKGIADTQYF. The CDR3 region has the DNA TGTGCCAGTAGTATAGATTTTGATGGGGGAAAGGGGATCGCAGATACGCAGTATTTT. Drawing the rest from reference TRBV19 and TRBJ2-3, the complete variable domain is DGGITQSPKYLFRKEGQNVTLSCEQNLNHDAMYWYRQDPGQGLRLIYYSQIVNDFQKGDIAEGYSVSREKKESFPLTVTSAQKNPTAFYLCASSIDFDGGKGIADTQYFGPGTRLTVL.

This clonotype occurred many times. Found in a library prepared for alpha chains, this beta chain is an off-target read, and its abundance has little meaning. The V and J genes are TRBV29-1 and TRBJ2-4, with unresolved D. CDR1 is SQVTM and CDR2 is ANQGSEA in the germline V gene. V was clipped by 4 bases and J by 9 bases, with 7 bases between them. The CDR3 has 10 residues. The CDR3 region has the DNA TGCAGCGTTGGGGATGCCATTCAGTACTTC. Amino acids: CSVGDAIQYF.

This clonotype was seen repeatedly, ten times or more. A library prepared for alpha chains yielded this beta chain as an off-target read; its size is of little meaning. The genes are TRBV27 and TRBJ1-6; the D gene is possibly TRBD1 (6 bases). V dropped 3 bases and J dropped 10 bases, with 13 bases sitting between them. This CDR3 is built from 14 residues. Germline-derived CDR1 and CDR2 are MNHEY and SMNVEV (reference sequence). CDR3 loop: CASSFARGDSPLHF. Written as DNA, the CDR3 is TGTGCCAGCAGTTTCGCAAGGGGGGACTCACCCCTCCACTTT.